This is a list of T cell receptor beta chains from one sample in a study of T cell repertoires in cytomegalovirus infection. TCRdb recomputed calls from the reads with MiXCR, one row per CDR3 protein. The sample yields under 200,000 distinct CDR3 sequences, more than 9% seen once. Sample: PBMCs. The source is a human donor in good health (CMV status not recorded). Some clones in this sample may be carry-over from other donors' samples. The CDR3 runs from the conserved cysteine through the conserved F or W. The order of the fields is clone size, V gene, CDR3 length, J gene, D gene, CDR3 DNA, CDR3 protein. A D gene is named only where the DNA matches it firmly. Size is omitted from some rows. Given values are once, few, many or a class for expanded clones.

clone_size: many
v_call: TRBV7-2
cdr3_length: 14
j_call: TRBJ2-3
d_call: TRBD1
cdr3_nt: TGTGCCAGCAGCCGACAGGGTCGCACAGATACGCAGTATTTT
cdr3_aa: CASSRQGRTDTQYF

clone_size: many
v_call: TRBV7-2
cdr3_length: 14
j_call: TRBJ2-7
d_call: TRBD1
cdr3_nt: TGTGCCAGCAGCTTAGAAACAGGGGCCTACGAGCAGTACTTC
cdr3_aa: CASSLETGAYEQYF

clone_size: .
v_call: TRBV7-9
cdr3_length: 17
j_call: TRBJ1-3
d_call: .
cdr3_nt: TGTGCCAGCAGCTTTGTGAGGGGCCGGAGCTCTGGAAACACCATATATTTT
cdr3_aa: CASSFVRGRSSGNTIYF

clone_size: many
v_call: TRBV27
cdr3_length: 15
j_call: TRBJ2-7
d_call: TRBD2
cdr3_nt: TGTGCCAGCAGCGCTGGGACTAGCGGGACCTACGAGCAGTACTTC
cdr3_aa: CASSAGTSGTYEQYF

clone_size: few
v_call: TRBV5-1
cdr3_length: 14
j_call: TRBJ1-2
d_call: .
cdr3_nt: TGCGCCAGCAGCTTGGATGGCAGCCCCCCTGGCTACACCTTC
cdr3_aa: CASSLDGSPPGYTF

clone_size: many
v_call: TRBV7-9
cdr3_length: 11
j_call: TRBJ2-3
d_call: .
cdr3_nt: TGTGCCAGCCAAGGAACAGATACGCAGTATTTT
cdr3_aa: CASQGTDTQYF

clone_size: many
v_call: TRBV7-2
cdr3_length: 15
j_call: TRBJ1-2
d_call: TRBD1
cdr3_nt: TGTGCCAGCAGCAAAGGGACAGGAGCTAACTATGGCTACACCTTC
cdr3_aa: CASSKGTGANYGYTF

clone_size: .
v_call: TRBV14
cdr3_length: 14
j_call: TRBJ2-1
d_call: .
cdr3_nt: TGTGCCAGCAGCCAAGATTATTATGTGGGTGAGCAGTTCTTC
cdr3_aa: CASSQDYYVGEQFF

clone_size: few
v_call: TRBV28
cdr3_length: 15
j_call: TRBJ1-2
d_call: .
cdr3_nt: TGTGCCAGCAGTTATCCGCAGGACTCTAACTATGGCTACACCTTC
cdr3_aa: CASSYPQDSNYGYTF

clone_size: .
v_call: TRBV7-3
cdr3_length: 13
j_call: TRBJ1-2
d_call: TRBD1
cdr3_nt: TGTGCCAGCAGCCCCAGGGGGGAGTATGGCTACACCTTC
cdr3_aa: CASSPRGEYGYTF

clone_size: many
v_call: TRBV28
cdr3_length: 14
j_call: TRBJ1-2
d_call: .
cdr3_nt: TGTGCCAGCAGACGACCTACAGGATTCGGCGTCGACACCTTC
cdr3_aa: CASRRPTGFGVDTF

clone_size: .
v_call: TRBV13
cdr3_length: 14
j_call: TRBJ2-7
d_call: TRBD1
cdr3_nt: TGTGCCAGCAGCTTAAAGGGACAGTGGGGCGAGCAGTACTTC
cdr3_aa: CASSLKGQWGEQYF

clone_size: many
v_call: TRBV19
cdr3_length: 17
j_call: TRBJ1-3
d_call: TRBD1
cdr3_nt: TGTGCCAGTAGAATACCGGGACAGCGGAGCTCTGGAAACACCATATATTTT
cdr3_aa: CASRIPGQRSSGNTIYF

clone_size: many
v_call: TRBV7-2
cdr3_length: 14
j_call: TRBJ1-1
d_call: .
cdr3_nt: TGTGCCAGCAGCTTAGGGGTGGATTACACTGAAGCTTTCTTT
cdr3_aa: CASSLGVDYTEAFF

clone_size: .
v_call: TRBV15
cdr3_length: 15
j_call: TRBJ2-5
d_call: TRBD2
cdr3_nt: TGTGCCACCAGCAGAGATCCTAGCGGGGGGGAGACCCAGTACTTC
cdr3_aa: CATSRDPSGGETQYF

clone_size: many
v_call: TRBV28
cdr3_length: 18
j_call: TRBJ2-7
d_call: .
cdr3_nt: TGTGCCAGCAGTTTAAATCCCCCCGGGCGAGGGGCTAGGTACGAGCAGTACTTC
cdr3_aa: CASSLNPPGRGARYEQYF

clone_size: .
v_call: TRBV30
cdr3_length: 14
j_call: TRBJ2-7
d_call: TRBD2
cdr3_nt: TGTGCCTGGTCCATTAGCGGGAGGGCCGACGAGCAGTACTTC
cdr3_aa: CAWSISGRADEQYF

clone_size: many
v_call: TRBV29-1
cdr3_length: 16
j_call: TRBJ1-4
d_call: .
cdr3_nt: TGCAGCGCAAGTGATCGGATAGGGCGAGGAAGCGAAAAACTGTTTTTT
cdr3_aa: CSASDRIGRGSEKLFF

clone_size: few
v_call: TRBV7-4
cdr3_length: 16
j_call: TRBJ2-3
d_call: TRBD1
cdr3_nt: TGTGCCAGCAGCATAAAGACAGGGCCAGGGTCAGATACGCAGTATTTT
cdr3_aa: CASSIKTGPGSDTQYF

clone_size: .
v_call: TRBV2
cdr3_length: 16
j_call: TRBJ2-1
d_call: TRBD1
cdr3_nt: TGTGCCAGCAGTGAATTCCTCGGGACAGGGCGCAATGAGCAGTTCTTC
cdr3_aa: CASSEFLGTGRNEQFF

clone_size: few
v_call: TRBV19
cdr3_length: 13
j_call: TRBJ1-1
d_call: .
cdr3_nt: TGTGCCAGTAGTATTGCATCGAGCACTGAAGCTTTCTTT
cdr3_aa: CASSIASSTEAFF

clone_size: many
v_call: TRBV7-2
cdr3_length: 14
j_call: TRBJ2-7
d_call: .
cdr3_nt: TGTGCCAGCAGCCCAGGAGGGATTACCCACGAGCAGTACTTC
cdr3_aa: CASSPGGITHEQYF

clone_size: .
v_call: TRBV7-9
cdr3_length: 15
j_call: TRBJ2-1
d_call: .
cdr3_nt: TGTGCCAGCAGCTTAGCGCGCACTACCTTCAATGAGCAGTTCTTC
cdr3_aa: CASSLARTTFNEQFF

clone_size: .
v_call: TRBV10-2
cdr3_length: 13
j_call: TRBJ2-1
d_call: .
cdr3_nt: TGCGCCAGCAGCGCTAGGACAGAAAGAGAGCAGTTCTTC
cdr3_aa: CASSARTEREQFF

clone_size: .
v_call: TRBV20-1
cdr3_length: 14
j_call: TRBJ2-5
d_call: .
cdr3_nt: TGCAGTGCTGAAGATCGGGGGGCCGGGGAGACCCAGTACTTC
cdr3_aa: CSAEDRGAGETQYF

clone_size: few
v_call: TRBV11-2
cdr3_length: 14
j_call: TRBJ2-7
d_call: .
cdr3_nt: TGTGCCAGCAGCCGATCAGGGGTTACCTACGAGCAGTACTTC
cdr3_aa: CASSRSGVTYEQYF

clone_size: many
v_call: TRBV7-2
cdr3_length: 16
j_call: TRBJ2-1
d_call: TRBD2
cdr3_nt: TGTGCCAGCAGCATGGTAGCTAGCGGGGGCTACAATGAGCAGTTCTTC
cdr3_aa: CASSMVASGGYNEQFF

clone_size: few
v_call: TRBV6-6
cdr3_length: 14
j_call: TRBJ1-5
d_call: .
cdr3_nt: TGTGCCAGCAGTTACTCCGGCCTCAATCAGCCCCAGCATTTT
cdr3_aa: CASSYSGLNQPQHF

clone_size: many
v_call: TRBV25-1
cdr3_length: 14
j_call: TRBJ1-2
d_call: .
cdr3_nt: TGTGCCAGCAGTCTCAGGGGTGCTAACTATGGCTACACCTTC
cdr3_aa: CASSLRGANYGYTF

clone_size: .
v_call: TRBV4-3
cdr3_length: 16
j_call: TRBJ2-5
d_call: TRBD2
cdr3_nt: TGCGCCAGCAGCCAAGGTCGCGGGGGTGCCCAAGAGACCCAGTACTTC
cdr3_aa: CASSQGRGGAQETQYF

clone_size: many
v_call: TRBV12-3/TRBV12-4
cdr3_length: 13
j_call: TRBJ2-7
d_call: .
cdr3_nt: TGTGCCAGCAGCAACACCTTCGTCTACGAGCAGTACTTC
cdr3_aa: CASSNTFVYEQYF

clone_size: many
v_call: TRBV7-9
cdr3_length: 15
j_call: TRBJ2-5
d_call: .
cdr3_nt: TGTGCCAGCAGCCCCCTATTTCCGAAGGAGGGGACCCAGTACTTC
cdr3_aa: CASSPLFPKEGTQYF

clone_size: many
v_call: TRBV7-2
cdr3_length: 15
j_call: TRBJ1-1
d_call: TRBD1
cdr3_nt: TGTGCCAGCAGCGCCGCACAGGGGATGCGCACTGAAGCTTTCTTT
cdr3_aa: CASSAAQGMRTEAFF

clone_size: .
v_call: TRBV13
cdr3_length: 16
j_call: TRBJ1-6
d_call: .
cdr3_nt: TGTGCCAGCAGCTATCGACAGCCCGCGAATAATTCACCCCTCCACTTT
cdr3_aa: CASSYRQPANNSPLHF

clone_size: .
v_call: TRBV19
cdr3_length: 16
j_call: TRBJ1-5
d_call: .
cdr3_nt: TGTGCCACCACCGTGGGGACGGGTTATAGCAATCAGCCCCAGCATTTT
cdr3_aa: CATTVGTGYSNQPQHF

clone_size: few
v_call: TRBV7-2
cdr3_length: 14
j_call: TRBJ1-2
d_call: .
cdr3_nt: TGTGCCAGCAGCTTAGAAAGGACGGACTATGGCTACACCTTC
cdr3_aa: CASSLERTDYGYTF

clone_size: few
v_call: TRBV5-8
cdr3_length: 13
j_call: TRBJ2-1
d_call: TRBD1
cdr3_nt: TGTGCCAGCAGCCCGCGACAGGGCAATGAGCAGTTCTTC
cdr3_aa: CASSPRQGNEQFF

clone_size: many
v_call: TRBV7-2
cdr3_length: 15
j_call: TRBJ1-4
d_call: TRBD1
cdr3_nt: TGTGCCAGCAGCTCTGGACAGGGGAGAGGTGAAAAACTGTTTTTT
cdr3_aa: CASSSGQGRGEKLFF

clone_size: many
v_call: TRBV7-2
cdr3_length: 17
j_call: TRBJ1-1
d_call: .
cdr3_nt: TGTGCCAGCAGCTTTCAAATATCCAGGGTTATGAACACTGAAGCTTTCTTT
cdr3_aa: CASSFQISRVMNTEAFF

clone_size: few
v_call: TRBV28
cdr3_length: 13
j_call: TRBJ2-3
d_call: .
cdr3_nt: TGTGCCAGCAGTTTAAGAGGTTATGGAAGGTTGTATTTT
cdr3_aa: CASSLRGYGRLYF

clone_size: .
v_call: TRBV29-1
cdr3_length: 14
j_call: TRBJ2-5
d_call: TRBD1
cdr3_nt: TGCAGCGCCCAGAGACAGGGTTCTTGGGAGACCCAGTACTTC
cdr3_aa: CSAQRQGSWETQYF

clone_size: few
v_call: TRBV28
cdr3_length: 14
j_call: TRBJ1-4
d_call: .
cdr3_nt: TGTGCCAGCAGTAACACAGGGTATAATGAAAAACTGTTTTTT
cdr3_aa: CASSNTGYNEKLFF

clone_size: .
v_call: TRBV29-1
cdr3_length: 11
j_call: TRBJ1-2
d_call: TRBD1
cdr3_nt: TGCAGCGTTGGGGACAGCTATGGCTACACCTTC
cdr3_aa: CSVGDSYGYTF

clone_size: .
v_call: TRBV20-1
cdr3_length: 15
j_call: TRBJ2-2
d_call: .
cdr3_nt: TGCAGTGCTAGAGACGGGACCTCGCCCACCGGGGAGCTGTTTTTT
cdr3_aa: CSARDGTSPTGELFF

clone_size: few
v_call: TRBV2
cdr3_length: 13
j_call: TRBJ1-2
d_call: .
cdr3_nt: TGTGCCAGCAGTGAAGGGGAGGGGATTGGCTACACCTTC
cdr3_aa: CASSEGEGIGYTF

clone_size: few
v_call: TRBV6-2/TRBV6-3
cdr3_length: 15
j_call: TRBJ2-1
d_call: TRBD2
cdr3_nt: TGTGCCAGCAGTTACTCTCCTAGCGGGAGCGACGAGCAGTTCTTC
cdr3_aa: CASSYSPSGSDEQFF

clone_size: many
v_call: TRBV9
cdr3_length: 17
j_call: TRBJ2-7
d_call: TRBD1
cdr3_nt: TGTGCCAGCAGCCCTACCGGACAGGGAAGAACGAGAGGCGAGCAGTACTTC
cdr3_aa: CASSPTGQGRTRGEQYF

clone_size: few
v_call: TRBV28
cdr3_length: 16
j_call: TRBJ2-2
d_call: TRBD2
cdr3_nt: TGTGCCAGCAGTTTAGGACTAGTGGCGGACACCGGGGAGCTGTTTTTT
cdr3_aa: CASSLGLVADTGELFF

clone_size: .
v_call: TRBV20-1
cdr3_length: 16
j_call: TRBJ2-3
d_call: .
cdr3_nt: TGCAGTGCTAGAGTCACGCTGTGGGGGGGCACAGATACGCAGTATTTT
cdr3_aa: CSARVTLWGGTDTQYF

clone_size: many
v_call: TRBV10-2
cdr3_length: 14
j_call: TRBJ1-5
d_call: .
cdr3_nt: TGCGCCAGCAGGGACAGCCCATCCGGCCAGCCCCAGCATTTT
cdr3_aa: CASRDSPSGQPQHF

clone_size: many
v_call: TRBV20-1
cdr3_length: 14
j_call: TRBJ2-3
d_call: .
cdr3_nt: TGCAGTGCTACAAGCCTTCCTTCCACAGATACGCAGTATTTT
cdr3_aa: CSATSLPSTDTQYF

clone_size: .
v_call: TRBV20-1
cdr3_length: 13
j_call: TRBJ1-1
d_call: .
cdr3_nt: TGCAGTGCTCGACGGGGGTGGGACACTGAAGCTTTCTTT
cdr3_aa: CSARRGWDTEAFF

clone_size: many
v_call: TRBV6-2/TRBV6-3
cdr3_length: 12
j_call: TRBJ2-1
d_call: .
cdr3_nt: TGTGCCAGCAGTTACCTAAAAGGGGAGCAGTTCTTC
cdr3_aa: CASSYLKGEQFF

clone_size: many
v_call: TRBV7-2
cdr3_length: 14
j_call: TRBJ2-5
d_call: .
cdr3_nt: TGTGCCAGCAGCTTAGGCCCAGCTCAAGAGACCCAGTACTTC
cdr3_aa: CASSLGPAQETQYF

clone_size: many
v_call: TRBV28
cdr3_length: 16
j_call: TRBJ1-5
d_call: .
cdr3_nt: TGTGCCAGCACCACCACAGCAGGTTATAGCAATCAGCCCCAGCATTTT
cdr3_aa: CASTTTAGYSNQPQHF

clone_size: many
v_call: TRBV24-1
cdr3_length: 15
j_call: TRBJ2-7
d_call: TRBD1
cdr3_nt: TGTGCCACCAGTGATACCGGGACAGGCTCCTACGAGCAGTACTTC
cdr3_aa: CATSDTGTGSYEQYF

clone_size: few
v_call: TRBV19
cdr3_length: 15
j_call: TRBJ2-7
d_call: .
cdr3_nt: TGTGCCAGTAGTATCGAGGCGACTCAGAACTACGAGCAGTACTTC
cdr3_aa: CASSIEATQNYEQYF